Shown below are 4 T cell receptor beta chains from a single sample sequenced in a study of somatic mutations in cytotoxic T cells in rheumatoid arthritis. Generated by immunoSEQ multiplex PCR, the TCRdb table keeps only in-frame clones and is missing some. The table lists approximately 30,000 clones, around 86% of them singletons. The sample was CD8+ T cells sorted from blood. The origin of the receptors is an adult with rheumatoid arthritis.

The chain employs TRBV9 and TRBJ2-3, with TRBD2 matching 7 bases. Losses at the gene ends were 3 bases for V and 2 bases for J; bases not matched to a gene: 6. Per germline, CDR1 SGDLS and CDR2 YYNGEE. The CDR3 length is 15 residues. CDR3 sequence (DNA): TGTGCCAGCAGCGGGGCTAGCGGTATCACAGATACGCAGTATTTT. This gives the protein CASSGASGITDTQYF.

The chain employs TRBV5-4 and TRBJ1-2; D perhaps matches TRBD1 (5 bases). The CDR3 is 15 amino acids. CDR1 and CDR2 (germline): SGHNT, YYREEE (reference sequence). The V gene lost 2 bases and the J gene lost 9 bases, with 20 bases spanning the gap. CDR3 DNA: TGTGCCAGCAGCTTTGGGGCAGTAACGTCAAGGAGCTACACCTTC. Protein sequence: CASSFGAVTSRSYTF.

The gene calls are TRBV19 and TRBJ2-7; D perhaps matches TRBD1 (5 bases). CDR1 and CDR2 (germline): LNHDA, SQIVND (reference sequence). The ends were cut back, 5 bases at V and 6 bases at J, with 17 bases in the middle. The CDR3 totals 14 residues. The CDR3 DNA is TGTGCCAGTAGTCCCTGGGGCCTTCTCGGCGAGCAGTACTTC. Protein sequence: CASSPWGLLGEQYF.

The chain joins TRBV6-5 to TRBJ1-1; 7 nucleotides match TRBD1. Germline values: CDR1 MNHEY, CDR2 SVGAGI. Trimming at V came to 2 bases and at J to 1 base, leaving 1 base not matched to a gene. The CDR3 totals 14 residues. The CDR3 loop reads CASSYRTGNTEAFF. The CDR3 DNA reads as TGTGCCAGCAGTTACCGGACAGGGAACACTGAAGCTTTCTTT.